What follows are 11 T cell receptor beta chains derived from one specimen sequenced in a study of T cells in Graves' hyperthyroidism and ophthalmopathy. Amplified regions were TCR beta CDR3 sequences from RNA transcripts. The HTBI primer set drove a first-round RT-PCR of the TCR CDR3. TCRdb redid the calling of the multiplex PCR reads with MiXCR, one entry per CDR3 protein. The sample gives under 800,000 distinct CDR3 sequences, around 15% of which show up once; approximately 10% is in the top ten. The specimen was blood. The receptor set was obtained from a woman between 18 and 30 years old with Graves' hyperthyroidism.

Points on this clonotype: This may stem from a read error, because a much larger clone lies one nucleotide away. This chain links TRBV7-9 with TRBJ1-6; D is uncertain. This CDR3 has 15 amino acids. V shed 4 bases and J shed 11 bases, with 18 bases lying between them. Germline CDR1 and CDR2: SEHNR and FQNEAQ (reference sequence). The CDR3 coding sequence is TGTGCCAGCAGCTCATGGTCGAGGTCCCCTCCACCCCTCCACTTT. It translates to CASSSWSRSPPPLHF.

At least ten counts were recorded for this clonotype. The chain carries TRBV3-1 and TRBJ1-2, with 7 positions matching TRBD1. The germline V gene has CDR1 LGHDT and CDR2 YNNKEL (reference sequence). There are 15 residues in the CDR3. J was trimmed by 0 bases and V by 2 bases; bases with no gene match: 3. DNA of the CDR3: TGTGCCAGCAGCCAACTAGGGACAGCTAACTATGGCTACACCTTC. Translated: CASSQLGTANYGYTF.

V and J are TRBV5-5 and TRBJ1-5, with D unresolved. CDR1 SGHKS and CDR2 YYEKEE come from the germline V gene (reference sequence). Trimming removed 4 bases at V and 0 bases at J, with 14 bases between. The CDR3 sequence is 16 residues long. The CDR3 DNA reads TGTGCCAGCAGCCCTCGAAGGACCTATAGCAATCAGCCCCAGCATTTT. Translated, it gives CASSPRRTYSNQPQHF.

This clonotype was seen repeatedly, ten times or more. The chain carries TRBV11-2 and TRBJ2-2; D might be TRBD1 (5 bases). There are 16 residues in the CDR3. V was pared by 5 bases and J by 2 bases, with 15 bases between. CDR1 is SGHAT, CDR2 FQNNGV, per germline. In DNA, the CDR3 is TGTGCCAGCAGCCCAATCAAAGGGGCTAACACCGGGGAGCTGTTTTTT. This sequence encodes CASSPIKGANTGELFF.

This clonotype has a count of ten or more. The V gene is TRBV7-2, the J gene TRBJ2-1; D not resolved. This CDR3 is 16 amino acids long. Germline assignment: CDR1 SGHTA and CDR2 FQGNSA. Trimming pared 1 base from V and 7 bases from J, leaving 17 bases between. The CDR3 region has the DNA TGTGCCAGCAGCTTAGGGGGTTTAGGAGCTCGGAATGAGCAGTTCTTC. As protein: CASSLGGLGARNEQFF.

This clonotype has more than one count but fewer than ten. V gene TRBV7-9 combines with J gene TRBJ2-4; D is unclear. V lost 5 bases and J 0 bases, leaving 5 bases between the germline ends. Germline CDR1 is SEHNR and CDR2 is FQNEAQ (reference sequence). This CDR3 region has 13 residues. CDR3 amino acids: CASSPIAKNIQYF. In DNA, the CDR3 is TGTGCCAGCAGCCCGATAGCCAAAAACATTCAGTACTTC.

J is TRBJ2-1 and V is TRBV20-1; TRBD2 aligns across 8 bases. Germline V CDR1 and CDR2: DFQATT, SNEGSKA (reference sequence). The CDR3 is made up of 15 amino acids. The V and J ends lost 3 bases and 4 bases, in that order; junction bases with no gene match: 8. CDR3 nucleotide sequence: TGCAGTGCTAGGATACTAGCGGAAAGATACAATGAGCAGTTCTTC. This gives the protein CSARILAERYNEQFF.

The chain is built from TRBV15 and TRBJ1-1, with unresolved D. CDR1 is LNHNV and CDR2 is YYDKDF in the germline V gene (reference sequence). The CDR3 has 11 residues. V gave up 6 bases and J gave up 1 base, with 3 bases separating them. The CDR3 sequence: CATSSNTEAFF. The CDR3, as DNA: TGTGCCACCAGTTCGAACACTGAAGCTTTCTTT.

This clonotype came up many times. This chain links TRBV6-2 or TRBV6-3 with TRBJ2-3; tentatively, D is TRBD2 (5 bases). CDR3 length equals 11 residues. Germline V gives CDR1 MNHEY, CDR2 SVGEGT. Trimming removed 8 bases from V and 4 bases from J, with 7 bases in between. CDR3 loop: CASGSADTQYF. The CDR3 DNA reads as TGTGCCAGCGGGAGTGCAGATACGCAGTATTTT.

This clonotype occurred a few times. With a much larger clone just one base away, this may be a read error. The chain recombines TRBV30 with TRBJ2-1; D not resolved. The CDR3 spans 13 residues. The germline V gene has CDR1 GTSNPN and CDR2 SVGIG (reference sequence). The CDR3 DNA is TGTGCCTGGACGCCCGGCTGGGGTAATGCGCAGTTCTTC. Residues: CAWTPGWGNAQFF.

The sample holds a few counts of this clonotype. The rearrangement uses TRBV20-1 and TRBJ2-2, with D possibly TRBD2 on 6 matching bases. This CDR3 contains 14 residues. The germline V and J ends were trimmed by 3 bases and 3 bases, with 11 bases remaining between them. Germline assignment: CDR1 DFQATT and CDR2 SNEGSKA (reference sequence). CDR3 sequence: CSARQPSDTGELFF. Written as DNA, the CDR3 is TGCAGTGCTAGGCAGCCTAGCGACACCGGGGAGCTGTTTTTT.